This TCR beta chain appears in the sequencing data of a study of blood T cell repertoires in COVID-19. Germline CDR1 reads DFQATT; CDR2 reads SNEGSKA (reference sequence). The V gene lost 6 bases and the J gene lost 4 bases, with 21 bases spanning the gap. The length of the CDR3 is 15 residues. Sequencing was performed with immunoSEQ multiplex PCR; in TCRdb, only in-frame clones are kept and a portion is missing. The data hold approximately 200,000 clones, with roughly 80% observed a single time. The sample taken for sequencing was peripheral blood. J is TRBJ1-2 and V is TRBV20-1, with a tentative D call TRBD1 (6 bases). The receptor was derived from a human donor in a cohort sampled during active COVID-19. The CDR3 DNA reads TGCAGTGCCAGTAAACAGGGAGTACTCACCTATGGCTACACCTTC. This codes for CSASKQGVLTYGYTF.